These 25 T cell receptor beta chains were sequenced from one sample in a study of T-cell memory formation after mild COVID-19. TCRdb called the 5' RACE reads again in MiXCR, with one record for every CDR3 protein. The sample has fewer than 250,000 distinct CDR3 sequences; 15% to 20% are singletons. The material sequenced was PBMCs or a T cell subset sorted from them (not recorded which). All receptors come from an adult woman who had mild COVID-19 (a few samples of this study predate the infection). Cell type and time point are not known.

V usage is TRBV20-1 and J usage is TRBJ1-1; D ambiguous. Germline V lookup: CDR1 DFQATT, CDR2 SNEGSKA (reference sequence). Trimming pared 3 bases from V and 1 base from J, leaving 12 bases between. The CDR3 is 14 amino acids. The CDR3 coding sequence is TGCAGTGCTAGTATCCGGGTGGGGAACACTGAAGCTTTCTTT. Translating it yields CSASIRVGNTEAFF.

The chain carries TRBV5-1 and TRBJ1-2, with 9 bases identical to TRBD1. Germline CDR1 and CDR2: SGHRS and YFSETQ. This CDR3 is built from 17 residues. The ends lost 1 base at V and 5 bases at J; junction bases unmatched: 12. For the CDR3, the DNA is TGCGCCAGCAGCTTGACAGGGGGCGCCGAGGCAGTATATGGCTACACCTTC. As protein: CASSLTGGAEAVYGYTF.

The chain carries TRBV12-3 or TRBV12-4 and TRBJ2-6; D is ambiguous. This CDR3 is 17 amino acids long. Trimming removed 2 bases at V and 0 bases at J, with 11 bases between. The CDR3 DNA is TGTGCCAGCAGTTTATCTTACCGAAGCTCTGGGGCCAACGTCCTGACTTTC. Encoded protein: CASSLSYRSSGANVLTF.

V and J are TRBV11-2 and TRBJ2-7; D is perhaps TRBD1 (5 bases). The length of the CDR3 is 12 residues. The germline CDR1 and CDR2 sequences are SGHAT and FQNNGV. V lost 5 bases and J lost 9, with 14 bases in between. The CDR3 coding sequence is TGTGCCAGCAGCAACCCACAGGCGACGCAGTACTTC. Its translation: CASSNPQATQYF.

V and J are TRBV5-1 and TRBJ1-5; the D gene is possibly TRBD1 (6 bases). Trimming removed 4 bases from V and 7 bases from J, with 15 bases in between. The length of the CDR3 is 14 residues. Germline V gene sequence: CDR1 SGHRS, CDR2 YFSETQ. The CDR3 loop reads CASSEVGGRQPQHF. CDR3 bases: TGCGCCAGCAGCGAGGTCGGGGGGCGACAGCCCCAGCATTTT.

The rearrangement joins TRBV7-6 to TRBJ2-3; 7 bases match TRBD2. This CDR3 has 17 amino acids. Germline-derived CDR1 and CDR2 are SGHVS and FNYEAQ. After removal of 1 base from V and 0 bases from J, the junction contained 7 bases not matched to a gene. The CDR3 DNA is TGTGCCAGCAGCTTAGAGGGCGGGAGAGGGAGCACAGATACGCAGTATTTT. Encoded protein: CASSLEGGRGSTDTQYF.

The chain carries TRBV25-1 and TRBJ2-1; TRBD2 aligns across 16 bases. CDR1 MGHDK and CDR2 SYGVNS come from the germline V gene. Germline trimming cut 2 bases from V and 5 bases from J; bases unmatched to any gene: 6. CDR3 length: 18 residues. CDR3 sequence (DNA): TGTGCCAGCAGTGAAGGGACTAGCGGGAGGGTAGCGAACAATGAGCAGTTCTTC. It codes for CASSEGTSGRVANNEQFF.

This clonotype was recorded a few times. The genes are TRBV7-2 and TRBJ2-5; the D is unclear. Trimming took off 3 bases at V and 9 bases at J, with 17 bases between the two ends. Germline CDR1 and CDR2: SGHTA and FQGNSA. The CDR3 extends over 14 amino acids. The CDR3 reads CASSLSGPVGAQYF. CDR3 in DNA: TGTGCCAGCAGCTTGTCCGGCCCCGTTGGAGCCCAGTACTTC.

This sequence joins TRBV27 and TRBJ1-3, with D unclear. Trimming removed 5 bases at V and 2 bases at J, with 19 bases between. Germline V gene data show CDR1 as MNHEY and CDR2 as SMNVEV (reference sequence). This CDR3 spans 17 amino acids. CDR3 DNA sequence: TGTGCCAGCAGTCGATACAACAATCAGTCTCCTGGAAACACCATATATTTT. Translated: CASSRYNNQSPGNTIYF.

The count of this clonotype is one. The chain joins TRBV3-1 to TRBJ2-1; no reliable D call. The CDR3 has 11 residues. Trimming removed 5 bases from V and 15 bases from J, with 14 bases in between. CDR1 is LGHDT, CDR2 YNNKEL, per germline (reference sequence). The CDR3 reads CASSSDGPRFF. Here the CDR3 DNA reads TGTGCCAGCAGCTCAGACGGACCCAGGTTCTTC.

This chain uses TRBV12-3 or TRBV12-4 with TRBJ2-1; 14 bases are shared with TRBD2. The junction had 12 bases not matched to a gene; V was cut back by 5 bases and J by 12 bases. This CDR3 region has 16 residues. CDR3 residues: CASSETSGGAFYRQFF. The CDR3, as DNA: TGTGCCAGCAGTGAGACTAGCGGGGGGGCTTTCTATCGGCAGTTCTTC.

The chain is built from TRBV20-1 and TRBJ2-7, with TRBD2 identical over 10 bases. The V segment lost 6 bases and the J segment 2 bases; nucleotides outside the gene matches: 4. This CDR3 comprises 13 residues. Germline values: CDR1 DFQATT, CDR2 SNEGSKA (reference sequence). CDR3 DNA sequence: TGCAGTGCCCTAGCGGGGGAAACCTACGAGCAGTACTTC. It encodes CSALAGETYEQYF.

This clonotype showed up just a few times. The chain is built from TRBV21-1 and TRBJ2-1; the DNA was not compared with TRBD2, the D call given in the table. TRBV21-1 is shown as a pseudogene. This CDR3 has 16 residues. The CDR3 region has the DNA TGTGCCAGCAGCAAAGAACAGGGCCCGACCTACAATGAGCAGTTCTTC. Its protein is CASSKEQGPTYNEQFF.

The sample holds many counts of this clonotype. The rearrangement uses TRBV28 and TRBJ2-3; tentatively, D is TRBD1 (6 bases). Trimming took off 8 bases at V and 1 base at J, with 16 bases between the two ends. This CDR3 spans 15 amino acids. The germline CDR1 and CDR2 sequences are MDHEN and SYDVKM. The CDR3 here is CASWGRGTGTDTQYF. The CDR3 DNA reads as TGTGCCAGCTGGGGCAGGGGAACGGGCACAGATACGCAGTATTTT.

This clonotype was seen a few times. The chain couples TRBV9 to TRBJ2-3; tentative D call: TRBD2 (6 bases). The CDR3 contains 16 residues. Germline CDR1 SGDLS, CDR2 YYNGEE. Between the trimmed V and J ends, which lost 0 bases and 2 bases, there was a span of 13 bases. The DNA of the CDR3 is TGTGCCAGCAGCGTAGATTATGGGACTGTCACAGATACGCAGTATTTT. Translation gives CASSVDYGTVTDTQYF.

This chain connects TRBV6-5 to TRBJ1-2; D may be TRBD1 (5 bases). V lost 4 bases to trimming and J lost 3 bases, with 24 bases between them. The germline CDR1 and CDR2 sequences are MNHEY and SVGAGI. This CDR3 contains 18 residues. Written as DNA, the CDR3 is TGTGCCAGCAGTTTACGGCCCATTTCCACAGGAAGGTACTATGGCTACACCTTC. Residues: CASSLRPISTGRYYGYTF.

This clonotype occurred a few times. The chain couples TRBV5-1 to TRBJ2-5, with D unclear. The ends were cut back, 1 base at V and 2 bases at J, with 6 bases in the middle. CDR3 length: 13 residues. Per germline, CDR1 SGHRS and CDR2 YFSETQ. CDR3 sequence (DNA): TGCGCCAGCAGCTTGATACAGCAAGAGACCCAGTACTTC. Amino acids: CASSLIQQETQYF. Full variable domain (missing parts from reference TRBV5-1 and TRBJ2-5): KAGVTQTPRYLIKTRGQQVTLSCSPISGHRSVSWYQQTPGQGLQFLFEYFSETQRNKGNFPGRFSGRQFSNSRSEMNVSTLELGDSALYLCASSLIQQETQYFGPGTRLLVL.

V gene TRBV4-1 combines with J gene TRBJ1-5, with 9 bases fitting TRBD1. J was trimmed by 4 bases and V by 2 bases; bases with no gene match: 6. This CDR3 has 16 amino acids. Germline-derived CDR1 and CDR2 are MGHRA and YSYEKL. The CDR3 nucleotides are TGCGCCAGCAGCCAACCGGGACAGGGACAGAATCAGCCCCAGCATTTT. Translated: CASSQPGQGQNQPQHF.

This clonotype was recorded at least ten times. The chain employs TRBV5-1 and TRBJ2-5; 9 bases agree with TRBD2. The CDR3 runs to 15 residues. Looked up from germline, CDR1 is SGHRS and CDR2 is YFSETQ. After removal of 0 bases from V and 4 bases from J, the junction contained 4 bases not matched to a gene. CDR3 loop: CASSLALAGTETQYF. In DNA, the CDR3 is TGCGCCAGCAGCTTGGCCCTAGCGGGGACAGAGACCCAGTACTTC.

This clonotype was seen at least ten times. V and J are TRBV15 and TRBJ1-4, with a weak D call TRBD1 (5 bases). V shed 0 bases and J shed 12 bases, with 23 bases lying between them. Germline loops: CDR1 LNHNV, CDR2 YYDKDF (reference sequence). The CDR3 totals 17 residues. CDR3 protein: CATSRDPGTAAMGELFF. For the CDR3, the DNA is TGTGCCACCAGCAGAGATCCCGGGACGGCGGCTATGGGAGAACTGTTTTTT.

In this sample, this clonotype turned up a few times. In DNA form, the CDR3 reads TGTGCCAGCAGTGAACAGGCAACAGGCAATCAGCCCCAGCATTTT. This translates into CASSEQATGNQPQHF. The chain uses TRBV6-1 and TRBJ1-5; D call uncertain. Germline CDR1 MNHNS, CDR2 SASEGT. This CDR3 has 15 residues. Trimming pared 2 bases from V and 2 bases from J, leaving 10 bases between.

This clonotype came up a few times. This chain joins TRBV7-6 and TRBJ2-1; D remains ambiguous. CDR1 is SGHVS and CDR2 is FNYEAQ in the germline V gene. The CDR3 has 16 residues. Trimming removed 0 bases at V and 0 bases at J, with 9 bases between. The CDR3 coding sequence is TGTGCCAGCAGCTTAGCGGCAGGTAGCTCCTACAATGAGCAGTTCTTC. Protein product: CASSLAAGSSYNEQFF. Together with reference TRBV7-6 and TRBJ2-1, the CDR3 gives the full variable domain: GAGVSQSPRYKVTKRGQDVALRCDPISGHVSLYWYRQALGQGPEFLTYFNYEAQQDKSGLPNDRFSAERPEGSISTLTIQRTEQRDSAMYRCASSLAAGSSYNEQFFGPGTRLTVL.

This chain uses TRBV4-3 with TRBJ2-3, with 9 nucleotides matching TRBD2. This CDR3 has 15 residues. The V segment lost 1 base and the J segment 5 bases; nucleotides outside the gene matches: 4. The germline V gene encodes CDR1 LGHNA and CDR2 YSLEER. DNA of the CDR3: TGCGCCAGCAGCCAAGGACTAGCGGCCGGAGATACGCAGTATTTT. Its protein product is CASSQGLAAGDTQYF.

This clonotype was detected only a few times. The V call is TRBV7-2, the J call TRBJ2-7, with TRBD2 matching 8 bases. The CDR3 sequence is 13 residues long. V dropped 5 bases and J dropped 4; count of bases not matched to a gene: 4. Germline assignment: CDR1 SGHTA and CDR2 FQGNSA. CDR3 sequence (DNA): TGTGCCAGCAGCCTCAAGCGGGAGTACGAGCAGTACTTC. It encodes CASSLKREYEQYF.

This chain links TRBV5-1 with TRBJ2-7; 10 bases fit TRBD1. The CDR3 has 16 residues. Trimming cost V 3 bases and J 0 bases; bases outside gene matches: 6. Germline V lookup: CDR1 SGHRS, CDR2 YFSETQ. This chain's CDR3 is CASSWGGTGASYEQYF. In DNA, the CDR3 is TGCGCCAGCAGCTGGGGGGGGACAGGGGCCTCCTACGAGCAGTACTTC.